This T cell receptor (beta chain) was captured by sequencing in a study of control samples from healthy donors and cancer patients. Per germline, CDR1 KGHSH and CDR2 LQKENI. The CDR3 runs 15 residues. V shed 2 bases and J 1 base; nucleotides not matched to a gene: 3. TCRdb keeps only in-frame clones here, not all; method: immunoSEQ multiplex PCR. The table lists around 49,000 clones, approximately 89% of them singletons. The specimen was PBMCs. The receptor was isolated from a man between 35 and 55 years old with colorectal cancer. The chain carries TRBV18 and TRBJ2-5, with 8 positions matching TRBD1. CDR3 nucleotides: TGTGCCAGCTCACCAAGACAGGGGCCCCAAGAGACCCAGTACTTC. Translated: CASSPRQGPQETQYF.